The 16 T cell receptor beta chains presented below share a single source sample, sequenced in a study of cytomegalovirus exposure and HLA in healthy donors. Libraries were prepared by immunoSEQ multiplex PCR; TCRdb keeps only in-frame clonotypes and omits some of them. The repertoire holds almost 65,000 clones, roughly 91% seen once, with about 1.5% in the top ten. The sequencing sample was made of PBMCs. All receptors derive from a woman younger than 30 in good health and CMV-seronegative.

This clone has just one count. The chain couples TRBV11-2 to TRBJ2-3; 8 bases align to TRBD2. Looked up from germline, CDR1 is SGHAT and CDR2 is FQNNGV. The trim removed 1 base at V and 5 bases at J, leaving 5 bases unmatched. The CDR3 has 15 amino acids. This CDR3 is CASSLVGRAGDTQYF. CDR3 nucleotides: TGTGCCAGCAGCTTAGTCGGGAGGGCCGGAGATACGCAGTATTTT.

This chain uses TRBV30 with TRBJ2-5; D call uncertain. The CDR3 runs 9 residues. Germline V lookup: CDR1 GTSNPN, CDR2 SVGIG (reference sequence). V shed 5 bases and J shed 9 bases, with 7 bases lying between them. CDR3 residues: CAWGPPQYF. The DNA of the CDR3 is TGTGCCTGGGGCCCCCCCCAGTACTTC.

This rearrangement joins TRBV28 to TRBJ2-5, with TRBD2 identical over 11 bases. Germline-derived CDR1 and CDR2 are MDHEN and SYDVKM. The V gene end was trimmed by 8 bases and the J gene end by 3 bases; junction bases not matched to a gene: 2. This CDR3 has 13 residues. The CDR3 DNA follows: TGTGCCAGCGGGGGACTAGCGGAAGAGACCCAGTACTTC. Translated, it gives CASGGLAEETQYF. Complete variable domain (other parts from reference TRBV28 and TRBJ2-5): DVKVTQSSRYLVKRTGEKVFLECVQDMDHENMFWYRQDPGLGLRLIYFSYDVKMKEKGDIPEGYSVSREKKERFSLILESASTNQTSMYLCASGGLAEETQYFGPGTRLLVL.

The J gene is TRBJ2-1, the V gene TRBV7-9; the match to TRBD2 covers 9 bases. Trimming took 6 bases from V and 4 from J; bases not matched to a gene: 4. The CDR3 is made up of 14 amino acids. Germline V lookup: CDR1 SEHNR, CDR2 FQNEAQ (reference sequence). CDR3 protein: CASRLAGLYNEQFF. The CDR3 DNA follows: TGTGCCAGCAGGCTAGCGGGGTTATACAATGAGCAGTTCTTC.

V is TRBV7-2 and J is TRBJ1-2; possible D gene TRBD1, 6 bases. The CDR3 totals 11 residues. Germline loops: CDR1 SGHTA, CDR2 FQGNSA. V was cut by 7 bases and J by 8 bases, with 11 bases left in between. CDR3 coding DNA: TGTGCCAGCACCTCAGGGGTCGGCTACACCTTC. Translation gives CASTSGVGYTF.

This clone showed up just once. This chain connects TRBV28 to TRBJ2-5; a possible D gene is TRBD2 (5 bases). The germline V gene encodes CDR1 MDHEN and CDR2 SYDVKM. The V end lost 6 bases, the J end lost 5 bases, and 22 bases lay between the germline ends. The CDR3 runs to 16 residues. In DNA form, the CDR3 reads TGTGCCAGCAGGGGAGCAGGAGAGGGTTGGAGGGAGACCCAGTACTTC. Protein: CASRGAGEGWRETQYF.

V and J are TRBV6-6 and TRBJ2-3; possible D gene TRBD2, 6 bases. With 6 bases removed from V and 1 base from J, the gap between germline ends came to 17 bases. Germline CDR1 MNHNY, CDR2 SVGAGI (reference sequence). The CDR3 loop spans 16 amino acids. The CDR3 is CASSRDSDQGTDTQYF. CDR3 in DNA: TGTGCCAGCAGCCGGGACTCCGACCAGGGCACAGATACGCAGTATTTT.

The chain carries TRBV10-3 and TRBJ1-2; D not certain. The CDR3 sequence is 14 residues long. The germline V and J ends were trimmed by 5 bases and 0 bases, with 10 bases remaining between them. Germline V gene sequence: CDR1 ENHRY, CDR2 SYGVKD. The CDR3 is CAISTGIPNYGYTF. CDR3 DNA: TGTGCCATCAGTACGGGGATTCCTAACTATGGCTACACCTTC.

This clone was seen just once. This chain joins TRBV2 and TRBJ2-7, with 7 bases identical to TRBD1. This CDR3 is 15 amino acids long. In germline, CDR1 is SNHLY, CDR2 FYNNEI. With 0 bases clipped from V and 1 base from J, the junction kept 3 bases outside the gene matches. The CDR3, as DNA: TGTGCCAGCAGTGAAGCCCCGGGACAGTCCTACGAGCAGTACTTC. This codes for CASSEAPGQSYEQYF.

The V and J genes are TRBV29-1 and TRBJ2-5, with D possibly matching TRBD1 (5 bases). Germline values: CDR1 SQVTM, CDR2 ANQGSEA. V gave up 4 bases and J gave up 1 base, with 10 bases separating them. The CDR3 runs to 13 residues. CDR3 DNA sequence: TGCAGCGTTGGGACCAGGGCCCAAGAGACCCAGTACTTC. This codes for CSVGTRAQETQYF.

This chain links TRBV27 with TRBJ1-5; 11 nucleotides match TRBD1. Germline loops: CDR1 MNHEY, CDR2 SMNVEV (reference sequence). Losses at the gene ends were 6 bases for V and 0 bases for J; bases not matched to a gene: 10. CDR3 length: 18 amino acids. CDR3 loop: CASRSGTGGKSSNQPQHF. The CDR3 bases are TGTGCCAGCAGATCCGGGACAGGGGGTAAGAGTAGCAATCAGCCCCAGCATTTT.

This sequence joins TRBV4-2 and TRBJ1-2; 11 bases match TRBD1. The V segment lost 4 bases and the J segment 4 bases; nucleotides outside the gene matches: 14. The germline V gene encodes CDR1 LGHNA and CDR2 YNFKEQ. The CDR3 has 18 residues. The CDR3 nucleotides are TGTGCCAGCAGCCGGGGACAGGACAGGGGGCGAGAGGGCTATGGCTACACCTTC. It translates to CASSRGQDRGREGYGYTF.

The chain has TRBV9 and TRBJ2-1; 13 nucleotides align to TRBD2. J was trimmed by 8 bases and V by 3 bases; bases with no gene match: 8. Germline V gene lookup returns CDR1 SGDLS and CDR2 YYNGEE. This CDR3 comprises 16 residues. CDR3 sequence (DNA): TGTGCCAGCAGCGCAGACACTAGCGGGAGGGCCCATGAGCAGTTCTTC. It specifies CASSADTSGRAHEQFF.

This chain joins TRBV6-4 and TRBJ2-2; perhaps TRBD2 as D (5 bases). V lost 0 bases and J 2 bases, leaving 13 bases between the germline ends. Germline lookup yields CDR1 MRHNA and CDR2 SNTAGT. The CDR3 is 17 amino acids. In DNA form, the CDR3 reads TGTGCCAGCAGTGACTCGGGAGACTTAGCTAACACCGGGGAGCTGTTTTTT. This sequence encodes CASSDSGDLANTGELFF.

As DNA, the CDR3 is TGCGCCAGCAGCTTGGCGTTCGGTGGTGAAAAACTGTTTTTT. Translating it yields CASSLAFGGEKLFF. The chain has TRBV5-1 and TRBJ1-4, with no clear D. CDR1 SGHRS and CDR2 YFSETQ come from the germline V gene. Trimming removed 0 bases at V and 7 bases at J, with 10 bases between. The CDR3 loop spans 14 amino acids.

The rearrangement joins TRBV9 to TRBJ2-3, with a tentative D call TRBD2 (6 bases). V was cut by 3 bases and J by 1 base, with 9 bases left in between. The CDR3 is 14 amino acids. Germline-derived CDR1 and CDR2 are SGDLS and YYNGEE. CDR3 sequence reads: CASSADYGTDTQYF. CDR3 DNA sequence: TGTGCCAGCAGCGCGGACTATGGCACAGATACGCAGTATTTT.